Sequencing of this T cell receptor beta chain was carried out in a study of blood T cell repertoires in COVID-19 (dated by TCRdb to the early 2020s). In the study overall: Samples covering the acute and convalescent phases of COVID-19 were provided by collaborators in the United States, Italy and Spain. The prospective study material was composed of cDNA or gDNA derived from T cells, B-cell-depleted T cells, or PBMCs. A freely available public database, intended as a resource for researchers studying the immune response to SARS-CoV-2, is where the repertoires were released. Sample metadata almost always included a de-identified subject ID, COVID-19 status, age in years and sex. Where available, HLA class I and class II types were taken from metadata supplied by the sample provider and were not determined by assay-based typing. Samples were obtained from the ongoing ImmuneRACE study (first 160 participants) and from about 1,300 subjects provided by 6 global collaborators. Subjects who had been exposed to COVID-19, were actively infected with it, or had recovered from it provided the deeply sampled blood TCRbeta repertoires that made up the dataset.

Compared with germline, V lacks 4 bases and J lacks 5 bases; bases without a gene match: 2. From cysteine to phenylalanine, the CDR3 is 14 amino acids long. Only the CDR3 region is kept as DNA, spanning 42 bases read in frame from base 1. The germline V gene supplies CDR1 MGHRA and CDR2 YSYEKL. With regard to this clone: Its antigen target is currently unknown. No quality values exist for individual bases; no much larger clone is one base distant.

TCRbeta CDR3 regions were amplified from genomic DNA by means of the immunoSEQ Assay, a bias-controlled multiplex PCR. The authors' analysis ran thus. Within the assay, amplification of reference gene primers was used to estimate how many nucleated cells each sample contained. Sequence reads were collapsed and filtered to measure the absolute abundance of every unique TCRbeta CDR3 rearrangement. For each sample, productive Simpson clonality was calculated by taking the square root of Simpson's diversity index across productive rearrangements. Here the immuneACCESS table is served through TCRdb, limited to in-frame sequences with V and J called. Missing clones are a known gap in these copies; in checked studies unresolved V genes cover under half, and the rest lacks a known reason. The V and J calls and the clone size are those of that table, but D and trimming were determined from the DNA. This sample lists fewer than 90,000 clones; roughly nine tenths were detected once. The ten largest account for approximately 15% of the sample.

The collaborating institutions used their own protocols to collect whole blood in K2EDTA tubes. For TCRbeta analysis, collaborators shipped samples in one of three forms: frozen whole blood, isolated PBMCs, or DNA extracted from either of those sample types. Points the paper makes about the study in general: The quantity of clinical and demographic metadata differed by source and by participant and was supplied without curation.

The source is a man older than 75 in a cohort sampled during active COVID-19. Sequencing input: peripheral blood. The rearrangement joined TRBV4-1 to TRBJ2-5; the junction holds 12 bases that match TRBD2. The DNA reads TGCGCCAGCAGCCCCGGGACTAGCGGGGAGACCCAGTACTTC. It is translated as CASSPGTSGETQYF.